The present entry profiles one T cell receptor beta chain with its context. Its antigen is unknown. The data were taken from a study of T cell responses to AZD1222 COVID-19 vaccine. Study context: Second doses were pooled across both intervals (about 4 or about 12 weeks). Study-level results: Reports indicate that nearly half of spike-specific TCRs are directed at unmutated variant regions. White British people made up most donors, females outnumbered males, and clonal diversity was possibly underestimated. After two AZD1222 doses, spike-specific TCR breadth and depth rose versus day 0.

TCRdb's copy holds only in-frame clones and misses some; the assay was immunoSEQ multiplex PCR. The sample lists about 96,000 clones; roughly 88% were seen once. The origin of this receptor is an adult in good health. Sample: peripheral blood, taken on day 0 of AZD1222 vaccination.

CDR3 in DNA: TGTGCCAGCAGCTTAGAGCAGGGAGCCTACAATGAGCAGTTCTTC. Its protein product is CASSLEQGAYNEQFF. The rearrangement joins TRBV7-2 to TRBJ2-1; the D gene could be TRBD1 or TRBD2 (5 bases each). This CDR3 has 15 residues. The V and J ends lost 1 base and 2 bases respectively, with 9 bases between them. Germline CDR1 reads SGHTA; CDR2 reads FQGNSA.